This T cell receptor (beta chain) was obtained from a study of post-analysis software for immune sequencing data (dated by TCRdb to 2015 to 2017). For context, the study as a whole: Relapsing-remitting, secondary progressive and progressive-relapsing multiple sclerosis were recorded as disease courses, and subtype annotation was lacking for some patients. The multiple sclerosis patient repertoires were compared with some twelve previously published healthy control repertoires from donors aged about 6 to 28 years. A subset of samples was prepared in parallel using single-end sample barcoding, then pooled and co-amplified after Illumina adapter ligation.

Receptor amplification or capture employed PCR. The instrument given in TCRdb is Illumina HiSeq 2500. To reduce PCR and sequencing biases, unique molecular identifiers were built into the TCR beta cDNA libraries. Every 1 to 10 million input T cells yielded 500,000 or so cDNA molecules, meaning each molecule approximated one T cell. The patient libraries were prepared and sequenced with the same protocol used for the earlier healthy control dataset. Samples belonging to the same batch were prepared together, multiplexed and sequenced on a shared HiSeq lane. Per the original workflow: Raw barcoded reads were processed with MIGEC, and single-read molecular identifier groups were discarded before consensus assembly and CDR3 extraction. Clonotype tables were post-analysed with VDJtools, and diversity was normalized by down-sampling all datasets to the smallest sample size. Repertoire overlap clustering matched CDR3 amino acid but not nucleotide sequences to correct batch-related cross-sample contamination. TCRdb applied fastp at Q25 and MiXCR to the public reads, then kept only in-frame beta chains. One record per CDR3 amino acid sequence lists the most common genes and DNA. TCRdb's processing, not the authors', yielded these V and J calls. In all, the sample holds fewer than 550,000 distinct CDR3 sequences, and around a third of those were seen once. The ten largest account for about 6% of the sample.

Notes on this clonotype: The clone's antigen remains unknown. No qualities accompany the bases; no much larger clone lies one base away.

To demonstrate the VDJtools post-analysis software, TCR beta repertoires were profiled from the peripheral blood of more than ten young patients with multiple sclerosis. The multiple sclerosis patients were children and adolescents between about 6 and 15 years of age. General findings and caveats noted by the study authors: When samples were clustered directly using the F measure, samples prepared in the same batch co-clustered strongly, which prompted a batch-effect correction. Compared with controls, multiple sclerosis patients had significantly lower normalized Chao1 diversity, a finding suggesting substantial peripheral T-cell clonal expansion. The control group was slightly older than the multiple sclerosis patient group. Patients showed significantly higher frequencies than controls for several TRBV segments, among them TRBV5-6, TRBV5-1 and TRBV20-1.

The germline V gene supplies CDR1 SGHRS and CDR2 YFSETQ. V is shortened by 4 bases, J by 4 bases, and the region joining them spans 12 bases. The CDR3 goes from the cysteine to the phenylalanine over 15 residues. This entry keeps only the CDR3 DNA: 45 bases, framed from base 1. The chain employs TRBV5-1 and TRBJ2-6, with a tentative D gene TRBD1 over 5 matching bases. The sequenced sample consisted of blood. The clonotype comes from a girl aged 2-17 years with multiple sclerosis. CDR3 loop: CASSPLGEGANVLTF. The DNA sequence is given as TGCGCCAGCAGCCCCCTAGGGGAAGGGGCCAACGTCCTGACTTTC.